The 30 T cell receptor beta chains given below trace back to one sample, sequenced in a study of blood T cell repertoires in COVID-19 (dated by TCRdb to the early 2020s). The library came from the immunoSEQ multiplex PCR assay. TCRdb limited this immuneACCESS table to in-frame rearrangements with V and J called. A share of clones is missing; checked studies link under half to unresolved V genes, and the rest is unexplained. The sample has around 200,000 clones on record, more than 75% of them singletons. About 7.7% of the sample is taken by the ten largest. Sequencing used PBMCs or T cells enriched from blood (not recorded which). Receptors originate from a woman in her thirties or forties with acute COVID-19.

The J gene is TRBJ1-1, the V gene TRBV5-1; 10 nucleotides align to TRBD1. There are 15 residues in the CDR3. The V segment lost 4 bases and the J segment 3 bases; nucleotides outside the gene matches: 6. Germline assignment: CDR1 SGHRS and CDR2 YFSETQ. Here the CDR3 reads CASSLRQGAHTEAFF. CDR3 DNA: TGCGCCAGCAGCCTCCGACAGGGGGCTCACACTGAAGCTTTCTTT.

This clone occurred many times. The rearrangement joins TRBV4-1 to TRBJ1-1; D is possibly TRBD1 (5 bases). This CDR3 contains 14 residues. Trimming stripped 4 bases from V and 5 bases from J, with 14 bases between. CDR1 is MGHRA and CDR2 is YSYEKL in the germline V gene. CDR3 loop: CASSPSGGWTEAFF. The CDR3, as DNA: TGCGCCAGCAGCCCCTCGGGGGGGTGGACTGAAGCTTTCTTT.

The chain carries TRBV28 and TRBJ1-2; D may be TRBD1 (5 bases). Germline V lookup: CDR1 MDHEN, CDR2 SYDVKM. The CDR3 contains 12 residues. The V end lost 9 bases, the J end lost 1 base, and 9 bases lay between the germline ends. The CDR3 DNA is TGTGCCAGTGGGGGGATTAACTATGGCTACACCTTC. Protein product: CASGGINYGYTF.

This clone was seen only a few times. This chain uses TRBV28 with TRBJ1-4, with D perhaps matching TRBD1 (5 bases). The CDR3 runs 14 residues. V shed 7 bases and J shed 5 bases, with 14 bases lying between them. Germline values: CDR1 MDHEN, CDR2 SYDVKM. CDR3 sequence reads: CASTSGGGNEKLFF. DNA for the CDR3: TGTGCCAGCACCTCGGGGGGAGGGAATGAAAAACTGTTTTTT.

The chain couples TRBV18 to TRBJ1-1; 8 bases are a match to TRBD1. Germline values: CDR1 KGHSH, CDR2 LQKENI. There are 14 residues in the CDR3. Unmatched junction bases numbered 5, after V lost 7 bases and J lost 1 base. DNA for the CDR3: TGTGCCAGCTACCGGGACAGGCGGAACACTGAAGCTTTCTTT. Amino acid sequence: CASYRDRRNTEAFF.

The rearrangement uses TRBV10-1 and TRBJ2-5, with D possibly being TRBD2 (5 bases). Germline V gene lookup returns CDR1 WNHNN and CDR2 SYGVQD (reference sequence). V lost 0 bases and J lost 1, with 12 bases in between. This CDR3 is built from 16 residues. CDR3 protein: CASSESSGISQETQYF. Here the CDR3 DNA reads TGCGCCAGCAGTGAGTCGAGCGGAATAAGCCAAGAGACCCAGTACTTC.

This rearrangement joins TRBV7-9 to TRBJ2-3, with 8 positions matching TRBD1. The germline gives CDR1 SEHNR, CDR2 FQNEAQ (reference sequence). The J segment lost 1 base and the V segment lost 8 bases, leaving 5 bases of the junction unmatched. CDR3 length equals 14 residues. CDR3 sequence: CASSPDRGTDTQYF. DNA of the CDR3: TGTGCCAGCTCGCCGGACAGGGGCACAGATACGCAGTATTTT.

This clone was counted between two and nine times. The J gene is TRBJ2-7, the V gene TRBV6-5, with D perhaps TRBD2 (6 bases). The germline CDR1 and CDR2 sequences are MNHEY and SVGAGI. Trimming left V 2 bases short and J 2 bases short, with 7 bases between. The CDR3 is made up of 13 amino acids. This CDR3 reads CASSYPGAYEQYF. For the CDR3, the DNA is TGTGCCAGCAGTTACCCGGGGGCCTACGAGCAGTACTTC.

A remark on this clone: The same CDR3 can be traced to other DNA sequences in this sample. The chain recombines TRBV29-1 with TRBJ1-1, with D unclear. Germline values: CDR1 SQVTM, CDR2 ANQGSEA. The V end lost 4 bases, the J end lost 0 bases, and 9 bases lay between the germline ends. This CDR3 is built from 13 residues. The CDR3 DNA reads as TGCAGCGTTGCGGGTAAAATGAACACTGAAGCTTTCTTT. Encoded protein: CSVAGKMNTEAFF.

The V call is TRBV9, the J call TRBJ2-3; D may be TRBD1 (5 bases). This CDR3 contains 16 residues. Germline loops: CDR1 SGDLS, CDR2 YYNGEE. V lost 2 bases and J lost 0, with 13 bases in between. The CDR3 loop reads CASSVHRRPSTDTQYF. Written as DNA, the CDR3 is TGTGCCAGCAGCGTCCACAGGCGCCCTAGCACAGATACGCAGTATTTT. The complete variable domain, with remaining parts taken from reference TRBV9 and TRBJ2-3, reads DSGVTQTPKHLITATGQRVTLRCSPRSGDLSVYWYQQSLDQGLQFLIQYYNGEERAKGNILERFSAQQFPDLHSELNLSSLELGDSALYFCASSVHRRPSTDTQYFGPGTRLTVL.

The chain is built from TRBV19 and TRBJ2-3; TRBD1 aligns across 9 bases. The V gene's germline CDR1 is LNHDA and CDR2 SQIVND (reference sequence). The CDR3 is 16 residues long. With V trimmed by 5 bases and J by 6 bases, 12 bases remained unmatched. CDR3 sequence (DNA): TGTGCCAGTAGTTTTTCCGGGACAGGGCTTACCGATACGCAGTATTTT. Translating gives CASSFSGTGLTDTQYF.

This clone is a singleton in its sample. This chain uses TRBV5-8 with TRBJ1-2; D may be TRBD1 (5 bases). V lost 0 bases to trimming and J lost 2 bases, with 11 bases between them. This CDR3 spans 15 amino acids. In germline, CDR1 is SGHTS, CDR2 YDEGEE. The CDR3 nucleotides read TGTGCCAGCAGCTTGGGTCCAGGGTTAAACTATGGCTACACCTTC. Its protein product is CASSLGPGLNYGYTF.

CDR3 nucleotides: TGTGCCAGTAGTATAGAAGGGAGGGCAGGGGGCCTCCCGGTCTACGAGCAGTACTTC. Amino acid sequence: CASSIEGRAGGLPVYEQYF. This chain connects TRBV19 to TRBJ2-7; a possible D gene is TRBD1 (8 bases). Germline V CDR1 and CDR2: LNHDA, SQIVND (reference sequence). This CDR3 contains 19 residues. The germline V and J ends were trimmed by 0 bases and 3 bases, with 24 bases remaining between them.

This clone was seen only a few times. The chain links TRBV9 to TRBJ2-3, with a weak D call TRBD2 (6 bases). Trimming removed 4 bases at V and 0 bases at J, with 12 bases between. Germline lookup yields CDR1 SGDLS and CDR2 YYNGEE. CDR3 size: 15 residues. Written as DNA, the CDR3 is TGTGCCAGCAGCCCGCGGGGCGGTAGCACAGATACGCAGTATTTT. Residues: CASSPRGGSTDTQYF.

The CDR3 DNA sequence: TGTGCCTGGAGTGGTGCGACTAGTTTGGAGCAGTACTTC. This gives the protein CAWSGATSLEQYF. The chain uses TRBV30 and TRBJ2-7, with a tentative D call TRBD2 (6 bases). Germline CDR1 and CDR2: GTSNPN and SVGIG (reference sequence). With 1 base removed from V and 7 bases from J, the gap between germline ends came to 14 bases. This CDR3 spans 13 amino acids.

V and J are TRBV7-9 and TRBJ1-5, with 7 bases matching TRBD1. Germline trimming cut 2 bases from V and 6 bases from J; bases unmatched to any gene: 1. CDR1 SEHNR and CDR2 FQNEAQ come from the germline V gene (reference sequence). The CDR3 contains 13 residues. The CDR3 sequence is CASSLPGGQPQHF. CDR3 DNA: TGTGCCAGCAGCTTACCAGGGGGTCAGCCCCAGCATTTT.

This clone was detected many times. V gene TRBV7-9 combines with J gene TRBJ2-7; 8 nucleotides line up with TRBD1. Germline-derived CDR1 and CDR2 are SEHNR and FQNEAQ (reference sequence). The CDR3 is 15 amino acids. V lost 6 bases to trimming and J lost 0 bases; unmatched junction nucleotides: 7. CDR3 region: CASSPGTGNSYEQYF. The CDR3 region has the DNA TGTGCCAGCAGTCCCGGGACAGGAAACTCCTACGAGCAGTACTTC.

V is TRBV6-1 and J is TRBJ2-7; maybe TRBD1 (6 bases). This CDR3 spans 17 amino acids. The V end lost 0 bases, the J end lost 1 base, and 16 bases lay between the germline ends. Germline V gives CDR1 MNHNS, CDR2 SASEGT. Written as DNA, the CDR3 is TGTGCCAGCAGTGAAGCGGTAGCAGGGGCTAATTCCTACGAGCAGTACTTC. Translation gives CASSEAVAGANSYEQYF.

V is TRBV10-3 and J is TRBJ2-1, with 9 bases that match TRBD1. Germline-derived CDR1 and CDR2 are ENHRY and SYGVKD. The CDR3 totals 13 residues. V shed 4 bases and J 5 bases; nucleotides not matched to a gene: 0. The CDR3 region is CAISGQGDNEQFF. The DNA of the CDR3 is TGTGCCATCAGTGGACAGGGGGACAATGAGCAGTTCTTC.

Note on this clone: Mismatch with germline at one junction end may stem from a read error. The V call is TRBV6-1, the J call TRBJ1-5; D remains ambiguous. This CDR3 is built from 14 residues. Germline V CDR1 and CDR2: MNHNS, SASEGT. CDR3 sequence reads: CASSEVGVNRPQHF. CDR3 DNA sequence: TGTGCCAGCAGTGAGGTCGGGGTCAATCGGCCCCAGCATTTT.

The rearrangement joins TRBV2 to TRBJ1-6; tentatively, D is TRBD1 (6 bases). The ends were cut back, 7 bases at V and 9 bases at J, with 19 bases in the middle. This CDR3 is 15 amino acids long. Germline assignment: CDR1 SNHLY and CDR2 FYNNEI. The CDR3, as DNA: TGTGCCAGCACCGCAGGGGCAGAGGGGAGTTCACCCCTCCACTTT. It translates to CASTAGAEGSSPLHF.

The chain employs TRBV7-6 and TRBJ2-2; TRBD1 matches 8 bases. Losses at the gene ends were 1 base for V and 4 bases for J; bases not matched to a gene: 2. This CDR3 is 15 amino acids long. Per the germline V gene, CDR1 is SGHVS and CDR2 is FNYEAQ. CDR3 DNA: TGTGCCAGCAGCTTAGGCCAGGGGGCCACCGGGGAGCTGTTTTTT. It codes for CASSLGQGATGELFF. Looking up the rest from reference TRBV7-6 and TRBJ2-2 gives the full variable domain: GAGVSQSPRYKVTKRGQDVALRCDPISGHVSLYWYRQALGQGPEFLTYFNYEAQQDKSGLPNDRFSAERPEGSISTLTIQRTEQRDSAMYRCASSLGQGATGELFFGEGSRLTVL.

In the case of this clone: This specimen includes other DNA sequences encoding the same CDR3. This chain connects TRBV28 to TRBJ1-1, with a tentative D call TRBD1 (5 bases). The CDR3 is 12 amino acids. Germline V CDR1 and CDR2: MDHEN, SYDVKM. V shed 6 bases and J shed 5 bases, with 10 bases lying between them. CDR3 bases: TGTGCCAGCAGGGGCGGGGGAACTGAAGCTTTCTTT. This encodes CASRGGGTEAFF.

This clone was detected only a few times. This rearrangement joins TRBV24-1 to TRBJ1-5, with D hard to call. Trimming took 6 bases from V and 0 from J, leaving 8 bases between them. CDR1 is KGHDR, CDR2 SFDVKD, per germline. CDR3 size: 14 residues. The CDR3 loop reads CATSHSVSNQPQHF. The CDR3 bases are TGTGCCACCAGTCATTCTGTTAGCAATCAGCCCCAGCATTTT.

This clone was counted a few times. The chain is built from TRBV25-1 and TRBJ1-3; D remains unclear. The V and J ends lost 0 bases and 7 bases respectively, with 7 bases between them. The CDR3 loop spans 13 amino acids. Germline V gene data show CDR1 as MGHDK and CDR2 as SYGVNS. The CDR3 spells CASSEYGGNTIYF. For the CDR3, the DNA is TGTGCCAGCAGTGAATACGGAGGGAACACCATATATTTT.

J is TRBJ2-3 and V is TRBV5-4, with D hard to call. The CDR3 is 15 residues long. V lost 0 bases, J lost 0 bases, and 8 bases lay in between. CDR1 SGHNT and CDR2 YYREEE come from the germline V gene (reference sequence). The CDR3 protein is CASSLVGRSTDTQYF. As DNA, the CDR3 is TGTGCCAGCAGCTTGGTAGGCAGGAGCACAGATACGCAGTATTTT.

The J gene is TRBJ1-2, the V gene TRBV7-9; D is unclear. The CDR3 loop spans 15 amino acids. Germline values: CDR1 SEHNR, CDR2 FQNEAQ (reference sequence). Trimming removed 0 bases at V and 4 bases at J, with 12 bases between. The CDR3 region is CASSLALGGSYGYTF. The CDR3 DNA reads TGTGCCAGCAGCTTAGCCTTGGGAGGTTCCTATGGCTACACCTTC.

The chain combines TRBV3-1 (or the pseudogene TRBV3-2) with TRBJ2-7; D possibly corresponds to TRBD1 (5 bases). CDR3 length equals 14 residues. V was shortened by 0 bases and J by 3 bases, with 9 bases between the two germline ends. CDR1 and CDR2 from the germline V gene are LGHDT and YNNKEL (reference sequence). In DNA, the CDR3 is TGTGCCAGCAGCCAAGATCAGGGTCTCTACGAGCAGTACTTC. Its protein is CASSQDQGLYEQYF.

The chain recombines TRBV4-2 with TRBJ2-7; the D gene is possibly TRBD1 (6 bases). V dropped 0 bases and J dropped 3 bases, with 12 bases sitting between them. Germline assignment: CDR1 LGHNA and CDR2 YNFKEQ. The CDR3 has 15 amino acids. Written as DNA, the CDR3 is TGTGCCAGCAGCCAAGAACAGGGTCCCATCTACGAGCAGTACTTC. Amino acids: CASSQEQGPIYEQYF.

The V call is TRBV4-1, the J call TRBJ2-2; the D gene is possibly TRBD2 (6 bases). Germline V gene data show CDR1 as MGHRA and CDR2 as YSYEKL. This CDR3 comprises 16 residues. V was clipped by 0 bases and J by 8 bases, with 16 bases between them. The CDR3 DNA sequence: TGCGCCAGCAGCCAAGAACGGCTAGCGATCTTGGGGGAGCTGTTTTTT. Amino acids: CASSQERLAILGELFF.